The clone carrying this T cell receptor beta chain has just a few counts. The antigen remains undetermined. The data were taken from a study of vaccination and CD4 T cells after COVID-19. Cultured CD4+ T cell DNA was sequenced using the Oncomine TCR Beta short-read assay. It was from cultured CD4+ T cells that genomic DNA was extracted. TCRdb itself ran the PCR reads through MiXCR, one entry per CDR3 protein. The sample shows around 15,000 distinct CDR3 sequences, approximately 70% of them seen only once. Specified treatment: roughly nine-day PBMC culture with coronavirus spike peptide pools or control peptides (ViraFEST assay). TCR sequencing followed the expansion of antigen-specific T cells with peptide pools in ViraFEST. The sequencing sample was made of CD4+ T cells from blood, cultured in vitro. The receptor comes from a human donor who had recovered from COVID-19.

CDR3 loop: CASSLSEYNSPLHF. The CDR3 DNA sequence: TGTGCCAGCAGTTTAAGCGAGTATAATTCACCCCTCCACTTT. The chain is built from TRBV28 and TRBJ1-6; D ambiguous. The CDR3 consists of 14 residues. V lost 2 bases and J lost 4, with 6 bases in between. Germline V gives CDR1 MDHEN, CDR2 SYDVKM.